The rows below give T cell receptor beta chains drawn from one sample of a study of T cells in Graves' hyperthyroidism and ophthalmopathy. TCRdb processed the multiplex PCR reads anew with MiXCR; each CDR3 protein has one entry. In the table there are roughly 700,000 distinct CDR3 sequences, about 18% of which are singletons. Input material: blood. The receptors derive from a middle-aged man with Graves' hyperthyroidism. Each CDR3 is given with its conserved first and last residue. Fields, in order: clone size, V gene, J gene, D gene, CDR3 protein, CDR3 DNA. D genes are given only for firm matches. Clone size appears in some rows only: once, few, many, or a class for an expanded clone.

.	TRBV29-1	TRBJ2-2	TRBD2	CSVVSSGATGELFF	TGCAGCGTTGTCTCTAGCGGGGCGACCGGGGAGCTGTTTTTT
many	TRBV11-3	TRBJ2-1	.	CASSSGRGYNEQFF	TGTGCCAGCAGCTCAGGCAGAGGGTACAATGAGCAGTTCTTC
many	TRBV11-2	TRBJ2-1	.	CASSLDPGHNEQFF	TGTGCCAGCAGCTTAGATCCGGGTCACAATGAGCAGTTCTTC
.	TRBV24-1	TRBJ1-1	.	CATSGSEVTGTEAFF	TGTGCCACCAGTGGCTCGGAGGTGACGGGCACTGAAGCTTTCTTT
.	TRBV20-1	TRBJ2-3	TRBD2	CSAKPGTSSDTQYF	TGCAGTGCTAAGCCCGGGACTAGTTCAGATACGCAGTATTTT
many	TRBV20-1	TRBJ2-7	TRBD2	CSARRPKRLAGLGGLEQYF	TGCAGTGCTAGAAGGCCAAAAAGACTAGCGGGGCTTGGGGGCCTCGAGCAGTACTTC
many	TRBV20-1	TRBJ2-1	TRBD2	CSARASGRVGNEQFF	TGCAGTGCTAGAGCTAGCGGGAGGGTCGGCAATGAGCAGTTCTTC
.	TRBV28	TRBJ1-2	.	CASSQPVGDYGYTF	TGTGCCAGCAGTCAACCGGTGGGGGACTATGGCTACACCTTC
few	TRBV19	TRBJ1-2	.	CASRRLGAGYTF	TGTGCCAGTAGGAGACTTGGGGCCGGCTACACCTTC
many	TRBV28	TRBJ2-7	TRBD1	CASSFPWTGGSSEQYF	TGTGCCAGCAGTTTTCCTTGGACAGGGGGCTCGAGCGAGCAGTACTTC
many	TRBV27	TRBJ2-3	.	CASWGYRSTDTQYF	TGTGCCAGCTGGGGGTATCGGAGCACAGATACGCAGTATTTT
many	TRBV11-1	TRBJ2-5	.	CASSLALQLSETQYF	TGTGCCAGCAGCTTAGCGCTACAGTTATCAGAGACCCAGTACTTC
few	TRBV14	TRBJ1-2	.	CASSQGYRNLYGYTF	TGTGCCAGCAGCCAAGGGTACAGGAACCTCTATGGCTACACCTTC
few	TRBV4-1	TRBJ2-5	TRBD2	CASSQIQGLAGSEETQYF	TGCGCCAGCAGCCAAATACAAGGGCTAGCGGGATCGGAGGAGACCCAGTACTTC
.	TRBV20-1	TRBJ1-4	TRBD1	CSASFVGQGGEKLFF	TGCAGTGCTAGTTTCGTAGGACAGGGGGGAGAAAAACTGTTTTTT
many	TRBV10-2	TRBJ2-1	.	CASSESRVDEQFF	TGCGCCAGCAGTGAGTCGAGGGTAGATGAGCAGTTCTTC
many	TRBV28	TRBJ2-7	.	CASSDPDRSEQYF	TGTGCCAGCAGTGACCCGGATAGGTCCGAGCAGTACTTC
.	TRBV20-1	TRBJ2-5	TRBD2	CSASSLASQETQYF	TGCAGTGCTAGTTCACTAGCGTCACAAGAGACCCAGTACTTC
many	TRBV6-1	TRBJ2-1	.	CASRSVMDPRGNEQFF	TGTGCCAGCAGGTCCGTGATGGATCCAAGGGGCAATGAGCAGTTCTTC
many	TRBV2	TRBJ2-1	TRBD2	CAGGRAYNEQFF	TGTGCGGGCGGGAGGGCCTACAATGAGCAGTTCTTC
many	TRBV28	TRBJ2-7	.	CASSSGYSEQYF	TGTGCCAGCAGTTCCGGTTATAGCGAGCAGTACTTC
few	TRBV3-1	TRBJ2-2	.	CASSPKAVGQVTGELFF	TGTGCCAGCAGCCCGAAGGCAGTGGGCCAGGTCACCGGGGAGCTGTTTTTT
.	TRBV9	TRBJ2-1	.	CASSVEDYRNEQFF	TGTGCCAGCAGCGTAGAGGACTACCGAAATGAGCAGTTCTTC
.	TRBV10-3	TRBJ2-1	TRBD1	CATLGTGGEEEQFF	TGTGCCACCCTCGGGACAGGGGGTGAAGAGGAGCAGTTCTTC
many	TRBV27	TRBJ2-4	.	CASSSYRTENIQYF	TGTGCCAGCAGCTCCTACCGGACCGAAAACATTCAGTACTTC
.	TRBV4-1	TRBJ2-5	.	CASSQEGQGETQYF	TGCGCCAGCAGCCAAGAGGGGCAGGGAGAGACCCAGTACTTC